This T cell receptor (beta chain) emerged from a study of shared clonotypes between healthy human individuals. Genomic DNA (from each subset) was split evenly across several immunoSEQ plates. Using immunoSEQ multiplex PCR, the repertoire was profiled, and TCRdb retains in-frame clones only, with some absent. Here the sample spans roughly 1 million clones, more than 75% being singletons. HIV-negative, healthy adults without recent acute infections or vaccinations were the donors. This clone was seen a single time. This receptor was identified in a man between 18 and 29 years old in good health. Some clones in this sample may be carry-over from other donors' samples. The sample comprised memory CD4+ T cells from PBMCs. Subset here: CD45RA-negative fraction.

The CDR3 is CAWSEAGFSGANVLTF. The DNA of the CDR3 is TGTGCCTGGAGTGAAGCAGGGTTCTCTGGGGCCAACGTCCTGACTTTC. The gene calls are TRBV30 and TRBJ2-6; D perhaps matches TRBD1 (5 bases). V was clipped by 1 base and J by 0 bases, with 10 bases between them. The CDR3 is 16 amino acids. The germline gives CDR1 GTSNPN, CDR2 SVGIG (reference sequence).